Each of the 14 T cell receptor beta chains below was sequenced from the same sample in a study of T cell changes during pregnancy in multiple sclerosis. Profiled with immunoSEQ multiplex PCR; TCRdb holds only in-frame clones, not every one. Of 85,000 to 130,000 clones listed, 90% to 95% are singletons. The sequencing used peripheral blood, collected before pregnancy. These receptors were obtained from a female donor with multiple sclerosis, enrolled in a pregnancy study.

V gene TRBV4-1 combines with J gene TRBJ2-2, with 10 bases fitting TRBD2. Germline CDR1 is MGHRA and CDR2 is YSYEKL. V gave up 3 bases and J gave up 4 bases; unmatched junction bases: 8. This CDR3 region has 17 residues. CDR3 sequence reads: CASSQGGGLALTGELFF. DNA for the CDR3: TGCGCCAGCAGCCAGGGGGGGGGACTAGCGCTCACCGGGGAGCTGTTTTTT.

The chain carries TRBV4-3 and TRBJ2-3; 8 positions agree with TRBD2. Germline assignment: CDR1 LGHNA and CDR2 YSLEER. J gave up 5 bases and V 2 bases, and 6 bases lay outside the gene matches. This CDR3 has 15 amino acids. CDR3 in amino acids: CASSQWREARDTQYF. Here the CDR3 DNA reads TGCGCCAGCAGCCAATGGCGGGAGGCACGAGATACGCAGTATTTT.

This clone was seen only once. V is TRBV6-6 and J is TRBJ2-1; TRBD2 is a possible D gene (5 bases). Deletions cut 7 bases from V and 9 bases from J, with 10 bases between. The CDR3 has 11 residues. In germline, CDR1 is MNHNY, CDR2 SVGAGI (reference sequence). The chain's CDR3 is CASTLGREQFF. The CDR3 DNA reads TGTGCCAGCACACTAGGACGTGAGCAGTTCTTC.

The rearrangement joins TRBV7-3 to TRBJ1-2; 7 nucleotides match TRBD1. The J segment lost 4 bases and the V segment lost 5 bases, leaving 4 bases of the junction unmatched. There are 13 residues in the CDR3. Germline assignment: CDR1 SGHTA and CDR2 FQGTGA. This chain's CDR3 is CASSPGTAYGYTF. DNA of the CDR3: TGTGCCAGCAGCCCCGGGACAGCCTATGGCTACACCTTC.

CDR3 coding DNA: TGTGCCAGCAGACTGGGACAGGGTCGTGGCAACTATGGCTACACCTTC. Encoded protein: CASRLGQGRGNYGYTF. This sequence joins TRBV27 and TRBJ1-2, with 9 positions matching TRBD1. Germline CDR1 and CDR2: MNHEY and SMNVEV (reference sequence). CDR3 length: 16 amino acids. The V gene end was trimmed by 6 bases and the J gene end by 2 bases; junction bases not matched to a gene: 10.

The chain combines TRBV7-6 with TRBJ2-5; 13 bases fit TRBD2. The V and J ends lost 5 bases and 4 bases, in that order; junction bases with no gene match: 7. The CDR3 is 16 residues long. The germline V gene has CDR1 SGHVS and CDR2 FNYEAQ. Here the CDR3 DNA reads TGTGCCAGCAGCGACCTCAGACTAGCGGGAGGAGAGACCCAGTACTTC. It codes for CASSDLRLAGGETQYF.

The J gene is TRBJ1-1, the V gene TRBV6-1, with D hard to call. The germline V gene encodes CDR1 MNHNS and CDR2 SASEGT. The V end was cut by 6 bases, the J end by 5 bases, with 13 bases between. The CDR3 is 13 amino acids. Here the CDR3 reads CASSRVSGTEAFF. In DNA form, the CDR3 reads TGTGCCAGCAGCCGAGTCTCCGGGACTGAAGCTTTCTTT.

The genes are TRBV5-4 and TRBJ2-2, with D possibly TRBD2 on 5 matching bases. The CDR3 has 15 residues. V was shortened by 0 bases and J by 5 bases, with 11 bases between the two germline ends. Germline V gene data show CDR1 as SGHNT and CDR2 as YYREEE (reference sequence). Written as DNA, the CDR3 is TGTGCCAGCAGCTTGGGGCTAGCAACAACCGGGGAGCTGTTTTTT. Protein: CASSLGLATTGELFF.

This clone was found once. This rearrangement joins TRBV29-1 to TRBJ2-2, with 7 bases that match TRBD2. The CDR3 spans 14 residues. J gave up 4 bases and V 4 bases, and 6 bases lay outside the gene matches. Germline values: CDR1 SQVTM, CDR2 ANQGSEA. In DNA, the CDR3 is TGCAGCGTTGGTAGTAGCGGGTTCACCGGGGAGCTGTTTTTT. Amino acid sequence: CSVGSSGFTGELFF.

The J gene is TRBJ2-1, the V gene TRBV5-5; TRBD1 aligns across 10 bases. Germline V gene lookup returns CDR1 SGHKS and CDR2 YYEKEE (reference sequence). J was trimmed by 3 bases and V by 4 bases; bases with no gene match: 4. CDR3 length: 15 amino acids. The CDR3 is CASSLGQGYYNEQFF. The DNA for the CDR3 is TGTGCCAGCAGCCTGGGACAGGGGTACTACAATGAGCAGTTCTTC.

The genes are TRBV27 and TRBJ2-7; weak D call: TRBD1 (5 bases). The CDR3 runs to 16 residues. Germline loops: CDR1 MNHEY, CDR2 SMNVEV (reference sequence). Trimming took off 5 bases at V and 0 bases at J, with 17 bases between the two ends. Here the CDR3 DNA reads TGTGCCAGCAGTACCCTCTTAGGGGTTAGCTCCTACGAGCAGTACTTC. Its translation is CASSTLLGVSSYEQYF.

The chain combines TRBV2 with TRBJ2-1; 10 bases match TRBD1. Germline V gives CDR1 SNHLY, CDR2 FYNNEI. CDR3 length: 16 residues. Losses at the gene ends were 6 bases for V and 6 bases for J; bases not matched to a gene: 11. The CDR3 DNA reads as TGTGCCAGCAGCCCTGGGTGGGACAGGGGATCCAATGAGCAGTTCTTC. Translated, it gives CASSPGWDRGSNEQFF.

CDR3 sequence reads: CATSKGEREQYF. CDR3 nucleotides: TGTGCCACCAGCAAGGGAGAGCGAGAGCAGTACTTC. V is TRBV10-3 and J is TRBJ2-7; D possibly corresponds to TRBD2 (5 bases). The ends were cut back, 10 bases at V and 7 bases at J, with 17 bases in the middle. The germline V gene has CDR1 ENHRY and CDR2 SYGVKD. The CDR3 contains 12 residues.

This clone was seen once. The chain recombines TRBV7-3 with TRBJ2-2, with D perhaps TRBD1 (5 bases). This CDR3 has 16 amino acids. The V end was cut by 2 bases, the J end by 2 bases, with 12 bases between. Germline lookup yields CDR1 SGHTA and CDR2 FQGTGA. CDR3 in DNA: TGTGCCAGCAGCTTACAACCGACAGCAAACACCGGGGAGCTGTTTTTT. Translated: CASSLQPTANTGELFF.